Following are 7 T cell receptor beta chains from one sample sequenced in a study of beta chain features in type 1 diabetes (dated by TCRdb to 2017 to 2018). Results the study describes overall, beyond this receptor: A moderate but significant shortening of TCRB CDR3 length was observed in type 1 diabetes patients in all four CD4+ subsets.

These receptors have no identified antigens. The method behind the library was the immunoSEQ multiplex PCR assay. The entire amount of isolated RNA was reverse transcribed using the High Capacity cDNA Reverse Transcription Kit, so the sequenced TCRB transcripts were expressed ones. Entries here come from immuneACCESS through TCRdb and include only in-frame sequences with V and J called. Some clones fail to appear in such tables; in the studies checked, an unresolved V gene covers under half of the shortfall, and the cause of the remainder is unknown. For this sample the table gives some 140,000 clones, of which 9% were detected only once. Roughly 0.75% of the sample is held by the ten biggest clonotypes. Sequenced: central memory CD4+ T cells from blood. These receptors originate from a man younger than 45 with type 1 diabetes.

This clone has a handful of counts. V is TRBV11-2 and J is TRBJ2-5; TRBD2 might be the D (6 bases). The CDR3 runs to 15 residues. Germline lookup yields CDR1 SGHAT and CDR2 FQNNGV. V gave up 6 bases and J gave up 7 bases, with 21 bases separating them. CDR3 bases: TGTGCCAGCAGTCCCGACGTACGGATCGGGGGGACCCAGTACTTC. Protein sequence: CASSPDVRIGGTQYF. Filled out from reference TRBV11-2 and TRBJ2-5, the complete variable domain reads EAGVAQSPRYKIIEKRQSVAFWCNPISGHATLYWYQQILGQGPKLLIQFQNNGVVDDSQLPKDRFSAERLKGVDSTLKIQPAKLEDSAVYLCASSPDVRIGGTQYFGPGTRLLVL.

DNA for the CDR3: TGTGCCAGTAGTAGCGGACTAGCGGGGCGGGATGAGCAGTTCTTC. Translating gives CASSSGLAGRDEQFF. The chain is built from TRBV19 and TRBJ2-1; 12 bases align to TRBD2. The germline V gene encodes CDR1 LNHDA and CDR2 SQIVND (reference sequence). Trimming removed 4 bases from V and 8 bases from J; junction bases left unmatched: 6. The CDR3 covers 15 residues.

The chain combines TRBV7-2 with TRBJ2-5, with D hard to call. Per the germline V gene, CDR1 is SGHTA and CDR2 is FQGNSA. This CDR3 is built from 11 residues. The V and J ends lost 3 bases and 4 bases respectively, with 3 bases between them. In DNA form, the CDR3 reads TGTGCCAGCAGCTTGGCAGAGACCCAGTACTTC. Amino acid sequence: CASSLAETQYF.

This clone has only a few counts. V and J are TRBV5-1 and TRBJ2-1; D is possibly TRBD2 (5 bases). This CDR3 is built from 15 residues. Per the germline V gene, CDR1 is SGHRS and CDR2 is YFSETQ. V lost 0 bases, J lost 5 bases, and 12 bases lay in between. The CDR3 bases are TGCGCCAGCAGCTTGGAGGGAGAAACCCACAATGAGCAGTTCTTC. Translation: CASSLEGETHNEQFF.

This clone was counted between two and nine times. This chain uses TRBV14 with TRBJ1-1, with D perhaps TRBD1 (6 bases). This CDR3 region has 13 residues. CDR1 is SGHDN and CDR2 is FVKESK in the germline V gene. V lost 4 bases, J lost 8 bases, and 14 bases lay in between. CDR3 sequence (DNA): TGTGCCAGCAGCCCCTTAGACAGGATAGAAGCTTTCTTT. Encoded protein: CASSPLDRIEAFF.

This chain connects TRBV5-4 to TRBJ1-4; the match to TRBD1 covers 7 bases. This CDR3 has 14 amino acids. Germline V gene data show CDR1 as SGHNT and CDR2 as YYREEE (reference sequence). The ends lost 3 bases at V and 8 bases at J; junction bases unmatched: 7. The DNA of the CDR3 is TGTGCCAGCAGCTCGGACAGGACAGCCGAAAAACTGTTTTTT. Protein product: CASSSDRTAEKLFF.

The V gene is TRBV29-1, the J gene TRBJ1-2; no clear D gene. The CDR3 has 13 amino acids. Germline V gene lookup returns CDR1 SQVTM and CDR2 ANQGSEA. The V end lost 4 bases, the J end lost 5 bases, and 14 bases lay between the germline ends. DNA for the CDR3: TGCAGCGTTGCGGAGGGCGCGGGATATGGCTACACCTTC. Its translation is CSVAEGAGYGYTF.